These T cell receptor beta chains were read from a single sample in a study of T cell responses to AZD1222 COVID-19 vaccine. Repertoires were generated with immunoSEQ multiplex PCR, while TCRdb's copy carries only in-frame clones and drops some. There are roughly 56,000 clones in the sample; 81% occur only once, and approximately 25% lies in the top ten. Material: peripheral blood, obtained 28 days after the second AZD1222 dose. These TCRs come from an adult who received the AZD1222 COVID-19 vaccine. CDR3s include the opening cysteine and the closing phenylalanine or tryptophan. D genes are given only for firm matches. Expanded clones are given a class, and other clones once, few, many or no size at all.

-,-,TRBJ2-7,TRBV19,CASSIAGQVYEQYF,TGTGCCAGTAGTATCGCGGGACAAGTCTACGAGCAGTACTTC
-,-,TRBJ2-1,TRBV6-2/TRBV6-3,CASSYGSVGNEQFF,TGTGCCAGCAGTTACGGGTCAGTGGGTAATGAGCAGTTCTTC
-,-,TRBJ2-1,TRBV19,CASSTYSYNEQFF,TGTGCCAGTAGTACGTACTCCTACAATGAGCAGTTCTTC
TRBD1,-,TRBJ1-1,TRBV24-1,CATSDTGGAVAFF,TGTGCCACCAGTGACACAGGGGGCGCGGTAGCTTTCTTT
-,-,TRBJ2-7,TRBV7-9,CASSPSGRRVYEQYF,TGTGCCAGCAGCCCCTCGGGAAGGCGTGTCTACGAGCAGTACTTC
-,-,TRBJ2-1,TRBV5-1,CASSLGSLAFNEQFF,TGCGCCAGCAGCTTGGGGAGTTTAGCGTTCAATGAGCAGTTCTTC
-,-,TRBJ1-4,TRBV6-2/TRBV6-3,CASSAERPNEKLFF,TGTGCCAGCAGCGCGGAGAGACCTAATGAAAAACTGTTTTTT
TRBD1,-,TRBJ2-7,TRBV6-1,CASSEDGTGSYEQYF,TGTGCCAGCAGTGAAGATGGGACAGGGTCCTACGAGCAGTACTTC
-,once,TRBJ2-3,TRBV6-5,CASRRPGTDTQYF,TGTGCCAGCCGCCGGCCGGGCACAGATACGCAGTATTTT
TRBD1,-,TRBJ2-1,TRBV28,CASSLGPGQGAPYNEQFF,TGTGCCAGCAGTTTAGGACCCGGACAGGGGGCGCCCTACAATGAGCAGTTCTTC
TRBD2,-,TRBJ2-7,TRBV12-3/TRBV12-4,CASRAGPREEQYF,TGTGCCAGTAGAGCGGGACCGAGGGAGGAGCAGTACTTC
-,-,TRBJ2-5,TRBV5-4,CASSRAGPGEETQYF,TGTGCCAGCAGTCGAGCGGGGCCAGGGGAAGAGACCCAGTACTTC
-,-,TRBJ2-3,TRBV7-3,CASSSAGSSSTDTQYF,TGTGCCAGCAGCTCCGCCGGGTCCAGCAGCACAGATACGCAGTATTTT
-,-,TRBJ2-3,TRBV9,CASSVEAHYTDTQYF,TGTGCCAGCAGCGTAGAAGCGCACTACACAGATACGCAGTATTTT
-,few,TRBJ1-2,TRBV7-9,CASSLDGGSYGYTF,TGTGCCAGCAGCCTCGACGGAGGATCCTATGGCTACACCTTC
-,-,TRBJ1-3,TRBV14,CASSQDSGTGNTIYF,TGTGCCAGCAGCCAAGATTCCGGAACTGGAAACACCATATATTTT
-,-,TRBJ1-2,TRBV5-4,CASSLKGADGYTF,TGTGCCAGCAGCTTGAAAGGGGCTGACGGCTACACCTTC
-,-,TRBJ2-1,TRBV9,CASGSPREGGTYNEQFF,TGTGCCAGCGGTTCCCCTAGAGAGGGAGGAACCTACAATGAGCAGTTCTTC
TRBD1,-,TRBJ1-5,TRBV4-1,CASSQEAGQGTQPQHF,TGCGCCAGCAGCCAAGAGGCGGGACAGGGGACTCAGCCCCAGCATTTT
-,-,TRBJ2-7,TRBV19,CASGGDSAYEQYF,TGTGCCAGTGGAGGAGACAGCGCCTACGAGCAGTACTTC
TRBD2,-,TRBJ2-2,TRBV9,CASSVSGSPLNTGELFF,TGTGCCAGCAGCGTAAGCGGGAGCCCACTGAACACCGGGGAGCTGTTTTTT
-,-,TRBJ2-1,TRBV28,CASSRRVVNEQFF,TGTGCCAGTTCACGAAGGGTAGTCAATGAGCAGTTCTTC
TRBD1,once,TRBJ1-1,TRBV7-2,CASRPLRTGPTEAFF,TGTGCCAGCAGACCCCTACGGACAGGCCCGACTGAAGCTTTCTTT
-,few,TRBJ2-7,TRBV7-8,CASSLDPAWIIHGSGRAYEQYF,TGTGCCAGCAGCTTAGACCCCGCTTGGATCATACACGGGAGCGGGCGCGCCTACGAGCAGTACTTC
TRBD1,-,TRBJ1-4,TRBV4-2,CASSPWGQGAGDEKLFF,TGTGCCAGCAGCCCCTGGGGACAGGGGGCGGGGGATGAAAAACTGTTTTTT
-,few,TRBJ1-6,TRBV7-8,CASSLFGGDSPLHF,TGTGCCAGCAGCTTATTTGGGGGCGATTCACCCCTCCACTTT
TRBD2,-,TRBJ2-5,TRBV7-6,CASSLGTSVQETQYF,TGTGCCAGCAGCCTCGGGACTAGCGTGCAAGAGACCCAGTACTTC
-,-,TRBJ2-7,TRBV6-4,CASSDYRVKYF,TGTGCCAGCAGTGATTACCGGGTAAAGTACTTC
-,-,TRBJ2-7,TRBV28,CASSTAQLSYEQYF,TGTGCCAGCAGTACGGCTCAGCTCTCCTACGAGCAGTACTTC
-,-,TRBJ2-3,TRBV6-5,CASRWEGARSDTQYF,TGTGCCAGCCGTTGGGAGGGGGCAAGATCAGATACGCAGTATTTT
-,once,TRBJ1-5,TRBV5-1,CASSLGGGNQPQHF,TGCGCCAGCAGCTTGGGGGGGGGCAATCAGCCCCAGCATTTT
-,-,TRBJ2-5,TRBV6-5,CASSTIGEQYF,TGTGCCAGCAGTACCATAGGGGAACAGTACTTC
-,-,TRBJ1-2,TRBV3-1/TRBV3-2,CASTALGSGYTF,TGTGCCAGCACCGCCCTGGGCTCCGGCTACACCTTC
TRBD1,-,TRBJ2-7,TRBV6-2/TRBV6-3,CASSRLPGQGLYEQYF,TGTGCCAGCAGTCGTCTCCCGGGACAGGGTTTATACGAGCAGTACTTC
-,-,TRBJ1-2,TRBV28,CASSLDSLHTF,TGTGCCAGCAGTTTAGACAGCCTTCACACCTTC
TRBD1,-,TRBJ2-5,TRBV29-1,CSARDRGRWETQYF,TGCAGCGCCCGGGACAGGGGGCGGTGGGAGACCCAGTACTTC
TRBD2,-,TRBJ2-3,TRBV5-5,CASTPGGRADRTDTQYF,TGTGCCAGCACCCCCGGAGGGAGGGCCGATCGCACAGATACGCAGTATTTT
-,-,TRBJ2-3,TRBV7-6,CASSLSDGRTDTQYF,TGTGCCAGCAGCTTATCGGACGGGAGAACAGATACGCAGTATTTT
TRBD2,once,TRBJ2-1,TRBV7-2,CASSFGRLAGEQFF,TGTGCCAGCAGCTTCGGACGACTAGCGGGAGAGCAGTTCTTC
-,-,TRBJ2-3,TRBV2,CASSSSGRLRTDTQYF,TGTGCCAGCAGTAGTTCAGGACGACTAAGGACAGATACGCAGTATTTT
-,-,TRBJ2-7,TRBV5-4,CASSFTGAPVYEQYF,TGTGCCAGCAGCTTTACGGGGGCCCCGGTTTACGAGCAGTACTTC
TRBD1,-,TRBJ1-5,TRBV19,CASSIRGLGNQPQHF,TGTGCCAGTAGTATCAGGGGGCTTGGCAATCAGCCCCAGCATTTT
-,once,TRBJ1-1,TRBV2,CASSEAPGQANTEAFF,TGTGCCAGCAGTGAAGCACCGGGACAAGCGAACACTGAAGCTTTCTTT
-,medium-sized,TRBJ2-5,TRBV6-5,CASSYSGETQYF,TGTGCCAGCAGTTATTCAGGGGAGACCCAGTACTTC
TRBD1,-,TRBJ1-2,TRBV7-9,CASSHTSGTGGVGYTF,TGTGCCAGCAGTCATACCTCGGGGACAGGGGGAGTTGGCTACACCTTC
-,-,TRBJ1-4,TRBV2,CASNTLRGSNEKLFF,TGTGCCAGCAACACCTTAAGGGGGTCTAATGAAAAACTGTTTTTT